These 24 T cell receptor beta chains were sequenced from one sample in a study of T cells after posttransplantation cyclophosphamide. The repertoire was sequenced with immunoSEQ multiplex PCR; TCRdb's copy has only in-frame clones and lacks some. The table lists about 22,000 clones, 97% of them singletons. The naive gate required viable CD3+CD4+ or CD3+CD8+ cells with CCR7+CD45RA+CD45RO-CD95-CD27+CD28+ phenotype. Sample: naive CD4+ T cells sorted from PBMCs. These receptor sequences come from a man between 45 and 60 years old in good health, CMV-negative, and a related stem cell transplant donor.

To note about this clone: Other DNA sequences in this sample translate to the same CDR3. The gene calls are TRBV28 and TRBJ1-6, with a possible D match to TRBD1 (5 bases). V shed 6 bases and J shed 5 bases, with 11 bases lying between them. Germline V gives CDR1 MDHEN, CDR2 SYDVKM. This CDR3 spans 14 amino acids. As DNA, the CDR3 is TGTGCCAGCAGCCGGGGGGGGAATAATTCACCCCTCCACTTT. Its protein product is CASSRGGNNSPLHF.

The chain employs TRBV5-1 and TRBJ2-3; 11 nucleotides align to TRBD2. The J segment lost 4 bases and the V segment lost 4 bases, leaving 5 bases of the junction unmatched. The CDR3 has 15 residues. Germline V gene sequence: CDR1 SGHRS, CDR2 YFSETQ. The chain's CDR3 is CASSQLAGEADTQYF. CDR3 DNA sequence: TGCGCCAGCAGCCAACTAGCGGGAGAGGCAGATACGCAGTATTTT.

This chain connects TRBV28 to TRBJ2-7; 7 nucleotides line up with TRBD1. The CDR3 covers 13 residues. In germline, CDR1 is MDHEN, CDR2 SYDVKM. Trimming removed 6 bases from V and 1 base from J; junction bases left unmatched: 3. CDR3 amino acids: CASRSGQSYEQYF. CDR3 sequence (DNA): TGTGCCAGCAGGTCGGGACAGTCCTACGAGCAGTACTTC.

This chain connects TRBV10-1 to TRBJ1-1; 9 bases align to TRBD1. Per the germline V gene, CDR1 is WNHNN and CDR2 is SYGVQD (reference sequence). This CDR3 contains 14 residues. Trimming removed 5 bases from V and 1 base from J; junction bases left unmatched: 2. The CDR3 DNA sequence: TGCGCCAGCAGTCCGGGACAGGGGAACACTGAAGCTTTCTTT. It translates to CASSPGQGNTEAFF.

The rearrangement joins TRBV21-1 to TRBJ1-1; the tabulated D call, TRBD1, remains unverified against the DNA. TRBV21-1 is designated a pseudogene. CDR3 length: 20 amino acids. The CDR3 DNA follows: TGTGCCAGCAGCAAAGAACAAGGACAGGGTCCCCCCCGGAGGAACACTGAAGCTTTCTTT. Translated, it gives CASSKEQGQGPPRRNTEAFF.

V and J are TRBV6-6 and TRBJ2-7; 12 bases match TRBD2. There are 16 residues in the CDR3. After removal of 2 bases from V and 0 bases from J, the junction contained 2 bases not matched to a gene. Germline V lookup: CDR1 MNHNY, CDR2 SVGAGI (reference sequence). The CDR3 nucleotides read TGTGCCAGCAGTTACACTAGCGGGGGGAGCTCCTACGAGCAGTACTTC. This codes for CASSYTSGGSSYEQYF.

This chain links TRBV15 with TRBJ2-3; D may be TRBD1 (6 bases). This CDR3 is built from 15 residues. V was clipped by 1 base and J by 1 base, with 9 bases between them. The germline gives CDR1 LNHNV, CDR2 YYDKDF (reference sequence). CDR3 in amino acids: CATSRGGGGTDTQYF. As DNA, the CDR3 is TGTGCCACCAGCAGAGGTGGGGGCGGCACAGATACGCAGTATTTT. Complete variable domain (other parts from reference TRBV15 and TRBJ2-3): DAMVIQNPRYQVTQFGKPVTLSCSQTLNHNVMYWYQQKSSQAPKLLFHYYDKDFNNEADTPDNFQSRRPNTSFCFLDIRSPGLGDTAMYLCATSRGGGGTDTQYFGPGTRLTVL.

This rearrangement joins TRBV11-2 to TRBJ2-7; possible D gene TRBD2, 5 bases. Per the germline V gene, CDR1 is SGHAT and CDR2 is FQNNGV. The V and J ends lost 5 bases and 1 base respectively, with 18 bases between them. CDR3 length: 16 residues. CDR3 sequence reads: CASSPNVLGDSYEQYF. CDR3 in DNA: TGTGCCAGCAGCCCCAACGTTCTCGGGGATTCCTACGAGCAGTACTTC.

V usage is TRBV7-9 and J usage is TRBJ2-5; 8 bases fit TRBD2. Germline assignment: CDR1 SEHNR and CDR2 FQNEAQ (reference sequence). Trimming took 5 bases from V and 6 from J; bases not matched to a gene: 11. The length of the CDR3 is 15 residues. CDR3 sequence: CASSPRNSGAKTQYF. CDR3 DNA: TGTGCCAGCAGCCCCCGCAATAGCGGGGCGAAGACCCAGTACTTC.

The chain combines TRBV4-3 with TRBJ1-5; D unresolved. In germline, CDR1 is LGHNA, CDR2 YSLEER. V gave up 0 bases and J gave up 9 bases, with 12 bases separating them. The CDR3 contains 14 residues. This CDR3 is CASSQDVVSRPQHF. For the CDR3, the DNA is TGCGCCAGCAGCCAAGATGTTGTAAGCCGGCCCCAGCATTTT.

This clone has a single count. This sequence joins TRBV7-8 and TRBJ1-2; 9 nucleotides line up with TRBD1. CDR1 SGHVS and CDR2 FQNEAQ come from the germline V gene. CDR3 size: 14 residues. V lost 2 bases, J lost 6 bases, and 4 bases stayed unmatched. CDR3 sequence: CASSLMGQGNGYTF. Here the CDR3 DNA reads TGTGCCAGCAGCTTAATGGGACAGGGCAATGGCTACACCTTC.

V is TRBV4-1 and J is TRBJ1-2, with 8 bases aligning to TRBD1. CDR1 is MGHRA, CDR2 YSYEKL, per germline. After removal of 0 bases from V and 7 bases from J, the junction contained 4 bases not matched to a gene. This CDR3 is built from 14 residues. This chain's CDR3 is CASSQDDRGRGYTF. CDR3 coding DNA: TGCGCCAGCAGCCAAGATGACAGGGGACGTGGCTACACCTTC.

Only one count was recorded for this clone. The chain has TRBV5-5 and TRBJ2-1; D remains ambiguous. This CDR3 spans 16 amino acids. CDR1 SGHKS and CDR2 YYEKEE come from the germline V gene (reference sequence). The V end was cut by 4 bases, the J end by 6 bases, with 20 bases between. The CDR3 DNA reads TGTGCCAGCAGCCTCCTCGACTCTCATATGGTCAATGAGCAGTTCTTC. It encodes CASSLLDSHMVNEQFF.

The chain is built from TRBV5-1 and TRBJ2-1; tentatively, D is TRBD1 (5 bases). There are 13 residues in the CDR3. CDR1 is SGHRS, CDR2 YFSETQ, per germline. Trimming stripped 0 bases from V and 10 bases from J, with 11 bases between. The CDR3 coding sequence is TGCGCCAGCAGCTTGGGACAGTTAGAAGAGCAGTTCTTC. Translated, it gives CASSLGQLEEQFF.

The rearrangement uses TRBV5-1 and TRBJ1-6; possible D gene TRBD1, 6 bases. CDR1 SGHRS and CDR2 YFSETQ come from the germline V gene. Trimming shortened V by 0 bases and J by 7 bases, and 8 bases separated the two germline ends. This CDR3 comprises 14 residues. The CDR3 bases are TGCGCCAGCAGCTTGGACAGGGCGAATTCACCCCTCCACTTT. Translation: CASSLDRANSPLHF.

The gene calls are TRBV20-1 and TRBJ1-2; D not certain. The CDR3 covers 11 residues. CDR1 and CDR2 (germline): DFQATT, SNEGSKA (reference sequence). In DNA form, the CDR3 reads TGCAGCCTAACAGCGGGTCATGGCTACACCTTC. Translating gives CSLTAGHGYTF.

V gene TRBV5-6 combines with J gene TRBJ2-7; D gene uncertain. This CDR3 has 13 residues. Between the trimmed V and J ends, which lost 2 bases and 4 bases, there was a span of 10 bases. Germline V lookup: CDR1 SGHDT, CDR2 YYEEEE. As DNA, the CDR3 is TGTGCCAGCAGCTTACGACTCCATTACGAGCAGTACTTC. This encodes CASSLRLHYEQYF.

The CDR3, as DNA: TGCAGCGCGGGACAGGGGGCCTACGAGCAGTACTTC. Protein: CSAGQGAYEQYF. V and J are TRBV29-1 and TRBJ2-7; TRBD1 matches 11 bases. Unmatched junction bases numbered 1, after V lost 7 bases and J lost 2 bases. CDR1 is SQVTM and CDR2 is ANQGSEA in the germline V gene. The CDR3 has 12 amino acids.

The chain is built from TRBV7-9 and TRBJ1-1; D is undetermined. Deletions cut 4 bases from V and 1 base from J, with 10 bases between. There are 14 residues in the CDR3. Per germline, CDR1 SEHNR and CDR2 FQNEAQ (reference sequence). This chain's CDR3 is CASSSDTPNTEAFF. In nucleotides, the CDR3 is TGTGCCAGCAGCTCTGACACCCCGAACACTGAAGCTTTCTTT.

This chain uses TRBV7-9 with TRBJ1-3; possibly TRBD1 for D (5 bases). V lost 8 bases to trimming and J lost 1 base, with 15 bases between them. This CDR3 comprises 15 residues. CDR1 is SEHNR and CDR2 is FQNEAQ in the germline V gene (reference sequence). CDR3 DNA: TGTGCCAGCTTGAGTAACCAGGGATCTGGAAACACCATATATTTT. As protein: CASLSNQGSGNTIYF.

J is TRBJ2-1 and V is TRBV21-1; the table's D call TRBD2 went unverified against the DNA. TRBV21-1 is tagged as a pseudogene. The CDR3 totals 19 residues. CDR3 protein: CASSKALSVGLAGYNEQFF. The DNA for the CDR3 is TGTGCCAGCAGCAAAGCGCTCTCTGTGGGACTAGCGGGATACAATGAGCAGTTCTTC.

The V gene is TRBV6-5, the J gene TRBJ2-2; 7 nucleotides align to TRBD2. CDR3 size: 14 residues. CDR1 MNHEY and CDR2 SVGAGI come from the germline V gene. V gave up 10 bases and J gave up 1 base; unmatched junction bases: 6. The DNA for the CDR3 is TGTGCCACCCGACTAGCATTGAACACCGGGGAGCTGTTTTTT. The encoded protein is CATRLALNTGELFF.

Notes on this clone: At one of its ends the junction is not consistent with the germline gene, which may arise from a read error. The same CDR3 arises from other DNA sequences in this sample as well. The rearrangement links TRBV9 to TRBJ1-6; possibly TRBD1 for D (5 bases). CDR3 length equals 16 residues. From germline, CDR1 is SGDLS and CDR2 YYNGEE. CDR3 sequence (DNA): TGTGCCAGCAGCGCGGTGGGACTGCAAAATAATTCCCCCCTCCACTTT. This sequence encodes CASSAVGLQNNSPLHF.

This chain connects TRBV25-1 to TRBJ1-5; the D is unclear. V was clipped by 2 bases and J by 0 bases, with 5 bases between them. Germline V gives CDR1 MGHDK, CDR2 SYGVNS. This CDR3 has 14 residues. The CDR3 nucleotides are TGTGCCAGCAGTGAACTTTATAGCAATCAGCCCCAGCATTTT. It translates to CASSELYSNQPQHF.